The 25 T cell receptor beta chains presented below share a single source sample, sequenced in a study of T cell responses to AZD1222 COVID-19 vaccine. Repertoires were generated with immunoSEQ multiplex PCR, while TCRdb's copy carries only in-frame clones and drops some. The data show 90,000 to 100,000 clones, around nine tenths seen once. The starting material was peripheral blood, obtained on day 0 of AZD1222 vaccination. All receptors derive from an adult in good health.

This rearrangement joins TRBV7-2 to TRBJ1-3; D is unresolved. Trimming cost V 1 base and J 6 bases, with 7 bases left between them. In germline, CDR1 is SGHTA, CDR2 FQGNSA. The CDR3 spans 13 residues. The CDR3 DNA is TGTGCCAGCAGCTTAGTAATAGAAAACACCATATATTTT. As protein: CASSLVIENTIYF.

This clone was found many times. The rearrangement links TRBV7-2 to TRBJ2-2; 7 bases match TRBD1. Germline V CDR1 and CDR2: SGHTA, FQGNSA. The CDR3 covers 15 residues. Trimming at V came to 2 bases and at J to 7 bases, leaving 7 bases not matched to a gene. DNA of the CDR3: TGTGCCAGCAGCTTAAGTCAGGGGGTTTTCGGGGAGCTGTTTTTT. Translated, it gives CASSLSQGVFGELFF.

The chain links TRBV5-1 to TRBJ1-2; 9 bases are a match to TRBD1. V lost 4 bases and J lost 7; bases outside the gene matches: 11. The germline V gene has CDR1 SGHRS and CDR2 YFSETQ. The CDR3 totals 15 residues. The CDR3 DNA reads as TGCGCCAGCAGCACGCACAGGGGGCTTGAAGGTGGCTACACCTTC. The encoded protein is CASSTHRGLEGGYTF.

This chain connects TRBV7-2 to TRBJ2-5; D unclear. This CDR3 is built from 13 residues. V lost 6 bases and J lost 2, with 10 bases in between. The V gene's germline CDR1 is SGHTA and CDR2 FQGNSA. The CDR3 nucleotides are TGTGCCAGCAGTCAAGCAAGACAAGAGACCCAGTACTTC. Translating gives CASSQARQETQYF.

The chain employs TRBV5-5 and TRBJ1-4; D ambiguous. Germline V CDR1 and CDR2: SGHKS, YYEKEE (reference sequence). Trimming pared 1 base from V and 4 bases from J, leaving 5 bases between. The CDR3 is 13 amino acids. Written as DNA, the CDR3 is TGTGCCAGCAGCTTGAGACATAATGAAAAACTGTTTTTT. This gives the protein CASSLRHNEKLFF.

This clone appeared a few times. This chain joins TRBV19 and TRBJ2-7; possible D gene TRBD2, 6 bases. The V gene lost 7 bases and the J gene lost 6 bases, with 13 bases spanning the gap. Germline V gene sequence: CDR1 LNHDA, CDR2 SQIVND (reference sequence). This CDR3 has 12 amino acids. In DNA, the CDR3 is TGTGCCAGTAATGAAGGGACTGGCGAGCAGTACTTC. Translating gives CASNEGTGEQYF.

The chain recombines TRBV6-6 with TRBJ1-2, with D possibly matching TRBD1 (5 bases). The CDR3 has 14 residues. Germline-derived CDR1 and CDR2 are MNHNY and SVGAGI (reference sequence). Trimming took off 0 bases at V and 3 bases at J, with 8 bases between the two ends. This CDR3 is CASSYSLGDYGYTF. The CDR3 DNA reads TGTGCCAGCAGTTACTCGCTGGGGGACTATGGCTACACCTTC.

Only a few counts were recorded for this clone. The CDR3: CASDRVQPYEQYF. As DNA, the CDR3 is TGTGCCAGCGACAGGGTCCAACCCTACGAGCAGTACTTC. The V gene is TRBV6-5, the J gene TRBJ2-7; 7 positions match TRBD1. The length of the CDR3 is 13 residues. Germline V gives CDR1 MNHEY, CDR2 SVGAGI. V lost 8 bases and J lost 2; bases outside the gene matches: 6.

This chain joins TRBV18 and TRBJ1-2; 8 bases match TRBD1. The CDR3 spans 13 residues. The J segment lost 3 bases and the V segment lost 5 bases, leaving 2 bases of the junction unmatched. Germline loops: CDR1 KGHSH, CDR2 LQKENI. CDR3 nucleotides: TGTGCCAGCTCAACGACAGGGGACTATGGCTACACCTTC. Its translation: CASSTTGDYGYTF.

V and J are TRBV7-2 and TRBJ2-3; D unresolved. Trimming shortened V by 5 bases and J by 0 bases, and 9 bases separated the two germline ends. Germline V gives CDR1 SGHTA, CDR2 FQGNSA. The CDR3 length is 14 residues. The chain's CDR3 is CASSPLFSTDTQYF. As DNA, the CDR3 is TGTGCCAGCAGCCCCTTGTTTAGCACAGATACGCAGTATTTT. The whole variable domain, remainder taken from reference TRBV7-2 and TRBJ2-3, is GAGVSQSPSNKVTEKGKDVELRCDPISGHTALYWYRQSLGQGLEFLIYFQGNSAPDKSGLPSDRFSAERTGGSVSTLTIQRTQQEDSAVYLCASSPLFSTDTQYFGPGTRLTVL.

This clone was detected a few times. The rearrangement uses TRBV6-4 and TRBJ1-1; D is ambiguous. Germline CDR1 reads MRHNA; CDR2 reads SNTAGT. CDR3 length: 15 amino acids. V shed 2 bases and J shed 2 bases, with 12 bases lying between them. DNA for the CDR3: TGTGCCAGCAGTGACACACCAGATAAAAACACTGAAGCTTTCTTT. It yields the protein CASSDTPDKNTEAFF.

The chain carries TRBV7-2 and TRBJ1-4; 8 nucleotides match TRBD1. Germline V gene sequence: CDR1 SGHTA, CDR2 FQGNSA. There are 15 residues in the CDR3. The J segment lost 8 bases and the V segment lost 5 bases, leaving 10 bases of the junction unmatched. The CDR3 here is CASSPQQGAGEKLFF. The CDR3 coding sequence is TGTGCCAGCAGCCCACAGCAGGGGGCAGGGGAAAAACTGTTTTTT.

The CDR3, as DNA: TGTGCCAGCACCCCCCGGGAAACCCATGAGCAGTTCTTC. Its protein product is CASTPRETHEQFF. The V call is TRBV25-1, the J call TRBJ2-1; possibly TRBD2 for D (5 bases). The germline V and J ends were trimmed by 7 bases and 8 bases, with 15 bases remaining between them. The CDR3 length is 13 residues. CDR1 is MGHDK, CDR2 SYGVNS, per germline.

The chain employs TRBV5-4 and TRBJ1-2; D ambiguous. V lost 4 bases and J lost 0, with 10 bases in between. Looked up from germline, CDR1 is SGHNT and CDR2 is YYREEE (reference sequence). CDR3 size: 14 residues. The CDR3 nucleotides read TGTGCCAGCAGCGACGGATCCTCTAACTATGGCTACACCTTC. This translates into CASSDGSSNYGYTF.

The chain is built from TRBV9 and TRBJ2-2; D may be TRBD2 (7 bases). Germline loops: CDR1 SGDLS, CDR2 YYNGEE. V was cut by 0 bases and J by 5 bases, with 17 bases left in between. The CDR3 extends over 17 amino acids. CDR3 region: CASSVASRGARTGELFF. CDR3 nucleotides: TGTGCCAGCAGCGTAGCCTCCCGGGGGGCAAGGACCGGGGAGCTGTTTTTT.

The V and J genes are TRBV10-2 and TRBJ2-7, with D possibly TRBD1 on 6 matching bases. Trimming cost V 10 bases and J 1 base, with 17 bases left between them. The germline V gene has CDR1 WSHSY and CDR2 SAAADI. This CDR3 is built from 14 residues. The CDR3: CATRRQDSSYEQYF. CDR3 DNA: TGCGCCACACGAAGACAGGACAGTTCCTACGAGCAGTACTTC.

The rearrangement links TRBV2 to TRBJ1-4; D call uncertain. The CDR3 length is 14 residues. In germline, CDR1 is SNHLY, CDR2 FYNNEI. The germline V and J ends were trimmed by 1 base and 6 bases, with 9 bases remaining between them. The CDR3: CASSEGTGDEKLFF. The CDR3 nucleotides are TGTGCCAGCAGTGAAGGGACTGGGGATGAAAAACTGTTTTTT.

V usage is TRBV5-6 and J usage is TRBJ1-4; 8 bases agree with TRBD1. Germline CDR1 SGHDT, CDR2 YYEEEE. The CDR3 spans 15 residues. Trimming at V came to 0 bases and at J to 6 bases, leaving 4 bases not matched to a gene. The chain's CDR3 is CASSLAGGRYEKLFF. CDR3 sequence (DNA): TGTGCCAGCAGCTTGGCAGGGGGCAGGTATGAAAAACTGTTTTTT.

This clone was seen ten or more times. The chain combines TRBV4-3 with TRBJ1-1, with TRBD1 matching 9 bases. The CDR3 runs to 15 residues. Trimming removed 1 base from V and 6 bases from J; junction bases left unmatched: 6. Per the germline V gene, CDR1 is LGHNA and CDR2 is YSLEER. CDR3 in DNA: TGCGCCAGCAGCCAAGTCGGACAGGGGTCTGCTGAAGCTTTCTTT. Protein sequence: CASSQVGQGSAEAFF.

The chain uses TRBV6-1 and TRBJ1-2, with D possibly being TRBD1 (6 bases). The CDR3 totals 15 residues. The V gene lost 1 base and the J gene lost 5 bases, with 14 bases spanning the gap. Germline lookup yields CDR1 MNHNS and CDR2 SASEGT. The CDR3 DNA reads as TGTGCCAGCAGTGAAGTGGCGGGGGCCGGGTATGGCTACACCTTC. The encoded protein is CASSEVAGAGYGYTF.

The chain combines TRBV15 with TRBJ1-5; D might be TRBD1 (6 bases). This CDR3 is 12 amino acids long. Deletions cut 0 bases from V and 14 bases from J, with 11 bases between. In germline, CDR1 is LNHNV, CDR2 YYDKDF (reference sequence). CDR3 residues: CATSRDTGLKHF. The CDR3 DNA reads as TGTGCCACCAGCAGAGATACAGGGCTCAAGCATTTT.

This clone was counted once. V gene TRBV27 combines with J gene TRBJ2-7, with unresolved D. The V and J ends lost 7 bases and 4 bases respectively, with 11 bases between them. CDR3 length equals 12 residues. The V gene's germline CDR1 is MNHEY and CDR2 SMNVEV (reference sequence). This CDR3 reads CASKTSKYEQYF. As DNA, the CDR3 is TGTGCCAGCAAAACCTCAAAATACGAGCAGTACTTC.

This clone was observed a single time. V is TRBV7-3 and J is TRBJ2-3, with D perhaps TRBD2 (6 bases). The CDR3 sequence is 15 residues long. CDR1 SGHTA and CDR2 FQGTGA come from the germline V gene. Trimming stripped 2 bases from V and 3 bases from J, with 12 bases between. CDR3 nucleotide sequence: TGTGCCAGCAGCTTACGCGGGGCCCCAACAGATACGCAGTATTTT. Amino acid sequence: CASSLRGAPTDTQYF.

This clone was observed a few times. The gene calls are TRBV7-9 and TRBJ2-2, with unresolved D. Trimming took off 5 bases at V and 1 base at J, with 2 bases between the two ends. Germline V gene data show CDR1 as SEHNR and CDR2 as FQNEAQ (reference sequence). The CDR3 contains 12 residues. CDR3 bases: TGTGCCAGCAGCATGAACACCGGGGAGCTGTTTTTT. It translates to CASSMNTGELFF.

This clone appeared once. The V and J genes are TRBV5-1 and TRBJ2-5, with a tentative D call TRBD2 (5 bases). The germline CDR1 and CDR2 sequences are SGHRS and YFSETQ. This CDR3 comprises 15 residues. The germline V and J ends were trimmed by 0 bases and 3 bases, with 12 bases remaining between them. This chain's CDR3 is CASSLERAGKETQYF. Written as DNA, the CDR3 is TGCGCCAGCAGCTTGGAGAGGGCCGGGAAAGAGACCCAGTACTTC. Together with reference TRBV5-1 and TRBJ2-5, the CDR3 gives the full variable domain: KAGVTQTPRYLIKTRGQQVTLSCSPISGHRSVSWYQQTPGQGLQFLFEYFSETQRNKGNFPGRFSGRQFSNSRSEMNVSTLELGDSALYLCASSLERAGKETQYFGPGTRLLVL.